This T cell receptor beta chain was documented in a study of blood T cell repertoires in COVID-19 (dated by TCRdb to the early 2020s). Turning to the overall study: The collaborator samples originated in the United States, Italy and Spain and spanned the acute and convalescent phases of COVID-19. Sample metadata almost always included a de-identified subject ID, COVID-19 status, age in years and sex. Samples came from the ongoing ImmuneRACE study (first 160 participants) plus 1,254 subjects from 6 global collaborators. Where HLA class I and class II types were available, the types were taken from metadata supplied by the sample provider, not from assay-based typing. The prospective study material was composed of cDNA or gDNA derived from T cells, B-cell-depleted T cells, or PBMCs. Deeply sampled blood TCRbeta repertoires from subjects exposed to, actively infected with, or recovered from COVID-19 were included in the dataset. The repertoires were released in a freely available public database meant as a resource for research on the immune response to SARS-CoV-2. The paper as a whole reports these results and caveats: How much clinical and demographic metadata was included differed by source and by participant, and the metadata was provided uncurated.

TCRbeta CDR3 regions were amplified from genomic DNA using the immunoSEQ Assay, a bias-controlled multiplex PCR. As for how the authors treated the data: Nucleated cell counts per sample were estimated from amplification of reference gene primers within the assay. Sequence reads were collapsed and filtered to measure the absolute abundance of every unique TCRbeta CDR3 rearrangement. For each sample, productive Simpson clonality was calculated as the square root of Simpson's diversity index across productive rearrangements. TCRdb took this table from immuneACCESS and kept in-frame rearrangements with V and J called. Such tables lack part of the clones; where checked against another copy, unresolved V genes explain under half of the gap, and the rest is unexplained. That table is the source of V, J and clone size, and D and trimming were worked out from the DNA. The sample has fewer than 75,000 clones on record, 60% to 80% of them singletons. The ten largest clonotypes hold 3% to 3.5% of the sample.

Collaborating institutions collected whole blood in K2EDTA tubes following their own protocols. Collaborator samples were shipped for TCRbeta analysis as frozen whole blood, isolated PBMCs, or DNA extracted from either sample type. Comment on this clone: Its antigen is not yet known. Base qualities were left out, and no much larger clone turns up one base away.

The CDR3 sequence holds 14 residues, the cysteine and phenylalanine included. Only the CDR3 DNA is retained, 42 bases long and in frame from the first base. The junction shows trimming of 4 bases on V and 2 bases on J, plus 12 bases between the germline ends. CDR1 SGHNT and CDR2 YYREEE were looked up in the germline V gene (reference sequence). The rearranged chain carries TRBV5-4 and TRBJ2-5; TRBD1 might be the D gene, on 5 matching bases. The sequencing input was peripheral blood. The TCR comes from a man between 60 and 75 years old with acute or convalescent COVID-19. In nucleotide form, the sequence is TGTGCCAGCAGCCCCCAGGGTACTCAAGAGACCCAGTACTTC. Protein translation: CASSPQGTQETQYF.